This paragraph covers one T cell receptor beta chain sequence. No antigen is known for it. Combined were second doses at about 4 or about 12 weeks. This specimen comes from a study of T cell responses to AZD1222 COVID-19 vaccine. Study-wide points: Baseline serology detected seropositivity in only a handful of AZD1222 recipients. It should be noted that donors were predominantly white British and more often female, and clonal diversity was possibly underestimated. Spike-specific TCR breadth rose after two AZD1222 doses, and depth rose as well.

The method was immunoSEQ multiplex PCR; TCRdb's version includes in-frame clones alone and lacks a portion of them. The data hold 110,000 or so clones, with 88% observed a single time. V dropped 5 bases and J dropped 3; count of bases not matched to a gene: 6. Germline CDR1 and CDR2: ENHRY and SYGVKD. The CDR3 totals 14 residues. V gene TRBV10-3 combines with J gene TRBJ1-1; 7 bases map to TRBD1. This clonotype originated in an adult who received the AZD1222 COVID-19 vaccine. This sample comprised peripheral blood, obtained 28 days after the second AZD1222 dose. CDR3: CAISSQGTDTEAFF. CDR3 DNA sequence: TGTGCCATCAGTTCACAGGGGACGGACACTGAAGCTTTCTTT.